This T cell receptor (beta chain) was sequenced in a study of shared clonotypes between healthy human individuals. Measured with immunoSEQ multiplex PCR; TCRdb has only the in-frame clones, and not every one. Seen here are roughly 640,000 clones, 97% observed once, and the top ten hold around 0.06%. Trimming took 4 bases from V and 6 from J; bases not matched to a gene: 12. CDR3 size: 15 residues. CDR1 is MGHRA, CDR2 YSYEKL, per germline. The sequenced sample consisted of naive CD4+ T cells sorted from blood. Noted subset: CD45RA+ positively selected. This receptor was obtained from a woman aged 30 to 39 in good health. The gene calls are TRBV4-1 and TRBJ2-7; 7 positions agree with TRBD2. CDR3 region: CASSLHRGSGIEQYF. CDR3 in DNA: TGCGCCAGCAGCCTTCACCGGGGAAGCGGGATCGAGCAGTACTTC.